The next 24 T cell receptor beta chains were all read from a single sample in a study of shared T cell receptors in the human thymus. Sequenced by immunoSEQ multiplex PCR; TCRdb stores in-frame clones only, minus some. The table shows under 450,000 clones, with 95% occurring only once. The sample consisted of thymocytes. The receptors here all came from a human donor.

The chain has TRBV30 and TRBJ1-1; D is unresolved. There are 13 residues in the CDR3. The germline V gene has CDR1 GTSNPN and CDR2 SVGIG (reference sequence). Trimming took 0 bases from V and 5 from J, leaving 10 bases between them. The CDR3 nucleotides read TGTGCCTGGAGTGTATCCCTGGTTACTGAAGCTTTCTTT. Translating it yields CAWSVSLVTEAFF.

This chain connects TRBV7-9 to TRBJ2-7; 11 bases line up with TRBD1. The CDR3 covers 17 residues. CDR1 is SEHNR and CDR2 is FQNEAQ in the germline V gene (reference sequence). The junction had 11 bases not matched to a gene; V was cut back by 2 bases and J by 5 bases. The CDR3: CASSLKTGTGGRNEQYF. The CDR3 nucleotides are TGTGCCAGCAGCTTAAAAACCGGGACAGGGGGTAGAAACGAGCAGTACTTC.

The chain joins TRBV19 to TRBJ2-5, with no clear D. The CDR3 consists of 14 residues. Per germline, CDR1 LNHDA and CDR2 SQIVND (reference sequence). Trimming removed 2 bases at V and 2 bases at J, with 9 bases between. The CDR3 DNA sequence: TGTGCCAGTAGTATAATTGCAGGTCAAGAGACCCAGTACTTC. Protein sequence: CASSIIAGQETQYF.

This clone has just one count. This chain joins TRBV9 and TRBJ2-1; the D is unclear. The CDR3 totals 14 residues. CDR1 is SGDLS and CDR2 is YYNGEE in the germline V gene. V lost 0 bases and J lost 5, with 9 bases in between. The CDR3 here is CASSVEYRNNEQFF. In nucleotides, the CDR3 is TGTGCCAGCAGCGTAGAGTACAGAAACAATGAGCAGTTCTTC. The whole variable domain, filled in from reference TRBV9 and TRBJ2-1, reads DSGVTQTPKHLITATGQRVTLRCSPRSGDLSVYWYQQSLDQGLQFLIQYYNGEERAKGNILERFSAQQFPDLHSELNLSSLELGDSALYFCASSVEYRNNEQFFGPGTRLTVL.

This clone was observed once. The gene calls are TRBV15 and TRBJ2-4; the D gene could be TRBD1 or TRBD2 (6 bases each). V gave up 1 base and J gave up 4 bases, with 17 bases separating them. CDR1 and CDR2 from the germline V gene are LNHNV and YYDKDF (reference sequence). The CDR3 contains 17 residues. CDR3 protein: CATSRAIPRRGKNIQYF. CDR3 coding DNA: TGTGCCACCAGCAGAGCAATCCCCCGGAGGGGGAAAAACATTCAGTACTTC.

The chain combines TRBV5-6 with TRBJ1-2; 7 bases map to TRBD1. CDR3 size: 17 residues. The V gene's germline CDR1 is SGHDT and CDR2 YYEEEE. Trimming removed 2 bases from V and 6 bases from J; junction bases left unmatched: 16. CDR3 sequence: CASSFGLDREVKDGYTF. The CDR3 DNA sequence: TGTGCCAGCAGCTTCGGACTAGACAGGGAAGTGAAGGATGGCTACACCTTC.

The chain has TRBV7-4 and TRBJ2-1; D remains ambiguous. Germline V lookup: CDR1 SGHVT, CDR2 SQSDAQ. The CDR3 length is 11 residues. The germline V and J ends were trimmed by 5 bases and 5 bases, with 4 bases remaining between them. The CDR3 reads CASSLDNEQFF. CDR3 DNA sequence: TGTGCCAGCAGCCTGGACAATGAGCAGTTCTTC.

The V call is TRBV25-1, the J call TRBJ2-3; 7 bases are a match to TRBD1. CDR3 length: 16 amino acids. Trimming at V came to 5 bases and at J to 0 bases, leaving 8 bases not matched to a gene. Per germline, CDR1 MGHDK and CDR2 SYGVNS. DNA for the CDR3: TGTGCCAGCAGTCCACAGGGGTCGGGTAGCACAGATACGCAGTATTTT. Amino acid sequence: CASSPQGSGSTDTQYF.

The chain uses TRBV18 and TRBJ2-3; 11 nucleotides align to TRBD2. Per the germline V gene, CDR1 is KGHSH and CDR2 is LQKENI. V lost 2 bases, J lost 3 bases, and 7 bases stayed unmatched. The CDR3 extends over 17 amino acids. Written as DNA, the CDR3 is TGTGCCAGCTCACCAGGTCGAACTAGCGGGAGTACAGATACGCAGTATTTT. Protein sequence: CASSPGRTSGSTDTQYF. The variable domain in full, completed from reference TRBV18 and TRBJ2-3, reads NAGVMQNPRHLVRRRGQEARLRCSPMKGHSHVYWYRQLPEEGLKFMVYLQKENIIDESGMPKERFSAEFPKEGPSILRIQQVVRGDSAAYFCASSPGRTSGSTDTQYFGPGTRLTVL.

The gene calls are TRBV28 and TRBJ2-4; 7 bases fit TRBD1. The germline gives CDR1 MDHEN, CDR2 SYDVKM. The CDR3 loop spans 15 amino acids. V trimming: 3 bases; J trimming: 3 bases; junction bases outside the gene matches: 5. The CDR3: CASSLTGRVKNIQYF. The DNA of the CDR3 is TGTGCCAGCAGTTTGACAGGGCGGGTCAAAAACATTCAGTACTTC.

The chain has TRBV27 and TRBJ1-1; TRBD1 might be the D (6 bases). Trimming shortened V by 2 bases and J by 1 base, and 17 bases separated the two germline ends. The CDR3 is 17 amino acids. Germline CDR1 reads MNHEY; CDR2 reads SMNVEV (reference sequence). The CDR3 nucleotides are TGTGCCAGCAGTTTAGGTGGGAGGGGGTGGGGGAACACTGAAGCTTTCTTT. Residues: CASSLGGRGWGNTEAFF.

This clone was recorded once. The genes are TRBV19 and TRBJ2-1; D ambiguous. The ends were cut back, 6 bases at V and 9 bases at J, with 9 bases in the middle. The germline CDR1 and CDR2 sequences are LNHDA and SQIVND (reference sequence). The CDR3 contains 11 residues. CDR3 DNA sequence: TGTGCCAGTAGCCCCCCGGGTGAGCAGTTCTTC. Amino acid sequence: CASSPPGEQFF. Full variable domain (outside the CDR3, taken from reference TRBV19 and TRBJ2-1): DGGITQSPKYLFRKEGQNVTLSCEQNLNHDAMYWYRQDPGQGLRLIYYSQIVNDFQKGDIAEGYSVSREKKESFPLTVTSAQKNPTAFYLCASSPPGEQFFGPGTRLTVL.

The rearrangement links TRBV27 to TRBJ1-2, with 8 bases that match TRBD1. With V trimmed by 4 bases and J by 6 bases, 4 bases remained unmatched. The CDR3 sequence is 13 residues long. Germline CDR1 reads MNHEY; CDR2 reads SMNVEV (reference sequence). The CDR3 coding sequence is TGTGCCAGCAGTTCGAGGACAGGGCATGGCTACACCTTC. Translated, it gives CASSSRTGHGYTF.

The chain has TRBV19 and TRBJ1-3; D gene unclear. The V end lost 3 bases, the J end lost 0 bases, and 6 bases lay between the germline ends. The CDR3 is 14 residues long. Germline V gives CDR1 LNHDA, CDR2 SQIVND (reference sequence). CDR3 residues: CASSILISGNTIYF. The CDR3 DNA is TGTGCCAGTAGTATTCTCATCTCTGGAAACACCATATATTTT.

In this sample, this clone turned up a few times. One end of the junction is discordant with germline, which a read error may explain. This chain uses TRBV7-7 with TRBJ2-5; a weak D match, TRBD1 (6 bases). Germline V gives CDR1 SSHAT, CDR2 FNYEAQ (reference sequence). This CDR3 comprises 16 residues. CDR3 protein: CASSARLDSSQETQYF. The CDR3 DNA is TGTGCTAGCAGCGCCCGTCTGGACAGTAGCCAAGAGACCCAGTACTTC.

The chain joins TRBV28 to TRBJ2-7; D could derive from TRBD1 or TRBD2 (5 bases each). Trimming shortened V by 3 bases and J by 3 bases, and 15 bases separated the two germline ends. The CDR3 covers 15 residues. In germline, CDR1 is MDHEN, CDR2 SYDVKM. CDR3 sequence reads: CASSFTRAGNYEQYF. The CDR3 DNA sequence: TGTGCCAGCAGTTTCACTAGGGCAGGGAACTACGAGCAGTACTTC.

This clone showed up just once. The chain uses TRBV5-5 and TRBJ2-1; no firm D call. Germline V lookup: CDR1 SGHKS, CDR2 YYEKEE (reference sequence). Trimming stripped 4 bases from V and 0 bases from J, with 11 bases between. CDR3 length: 15 amino acids. The CDR3 spells CASSPPYYSYNEQFF. For the CDR3, the DNA is TGTGCCAGCAGCCCTCCTTACTACTCCTACAATGAGCAGTTCTTC.

The chain couples TRBV18 to TRBJ1-3; 7 bases match TRBD1. V was pared by 3 bases and J by 0 bases, with 11 bases of the junction left unmatched. Germline-derived CDR1 and CDR2 are KGHSH and LQKENI. This CDR3 region has 18 residues. CDR3 amino acids: CASSPGYGTAFSGNTIYF. In nucleotides, the CDR3 is TGTGCCAGCTCACCCGGGTATGGGACAGCTTTCTCTGGAAACACCATATATTTT.

V gene TRBV7-9 combines with J gene TRBJ2-7, with D possibly being TRBD1 (6 bases). Germline V lookup: CDR1 SEHNR, CDR2 FQNEAQ (reference sequence). Trimming pared 4 bases from V and 7 bases from J, leaving 20 bases between. CDR3 length: 15 residues. The CDR3 sequence: CASSSFPGQRLEQYF. CDR3 nucleotide sequence: TGTGCCAGCAGCTCATTTCCTGGACAGAGACTAGAGCAGTACTTC. Complete variable domain (other parts from reference TRBV7-9 and TRBJ2-7): DTGVSQNPRHKITKRGQNVTFRCDPISEHNRLYWYRQTLGQGPEFLTYFQNEAQLEKSRLLSDRFSAERPKGSFSTLEIQRTEQGDSAMYLCASSSFPGQRLEQYFGPGTRLTVT.

This chain uses TRBV29-1 with TRBJ2-3; 8 nucleotides line up with TRBD2. This CDR3 region has 17 residues. V dropped 4 bases and J dropped 0; count of bases not matched to a gene: 12. From germline, CDR1 is SQVTM and CDR2 ANQGSEA. The CDR3 is CSVVTGTSGHSTDTQYF. The CDR3 coding sequence is TGCAGCGTTGTTACGGGCACTAGCGGCCATAGCACAGATACGCAGTATTTT.

V is TRBV5-1 and J is TRBJ2-7, with D maybe TRBD2 (6 bases). This CDR3 comprises 16 residues. CDR1 is SGHRS and CDR2 is YFSETQ in the germline V gene. V lost 3 bases to trimming and J lost 2 bases, with 18 bases between them. CDR3 DNA: TGCGCCAGCAGCTCCAGTTTTAGGTCGGGAGCCTACGAGCAGTACTTC. Its protein is CASSSSFRSGAYEQYF.

The chain couples TRBV10-1 to TRBJ2-3; D is ambiguous. V was pared by 5 bases and J by 6 bases, with 12 bases between. The CDR3 sequence is 13 residues long. Germline V gene sequence: CDR1 WNHNN, CDR2 SYGVQD (reference sequence). CDR3 sequence: CASSSNMLDTQYF. The CDR3 DNA reads TGCGCCAGCAGTTCAAACATGCTGGATACGCAGTATTTT.

The CDR3, as DNA: TGTGCCAGCAGCTTTACTAGCGGCCCTTCCTACGAGCAGTACTTC. This codes for CASSFTSGPSYEQYF. The rearrangement joins TRBV7-2 to TRBJ2-7, with TRBD2 identical over 8 bases. Per the germline V gene, CDR1 is SGHTA and CDR2 is FQGNSA. The J segment lost 1 base and the V segment lost 3 bases, leaving 5 bases of the junction unmatched. The CDR3 spans 15 residues.

The chain couples TRBV28 to TRBJ1-5; unclear D gene. This CDR3 is 15 amino acids long. Between the trimmed V and J ends, which lost 2 bases and 1 base, there was a span of 9 bases. Germline V gene lookup returns CDR1 MDHEN and CDR2 SYDVKM. Here the CDR3 DNA reads TGTGCCAGCAGTTTACACGGAGGGAGCAATCAGCCCCAGCATTTT. It encodes CASSLHGGSNQPQHF.